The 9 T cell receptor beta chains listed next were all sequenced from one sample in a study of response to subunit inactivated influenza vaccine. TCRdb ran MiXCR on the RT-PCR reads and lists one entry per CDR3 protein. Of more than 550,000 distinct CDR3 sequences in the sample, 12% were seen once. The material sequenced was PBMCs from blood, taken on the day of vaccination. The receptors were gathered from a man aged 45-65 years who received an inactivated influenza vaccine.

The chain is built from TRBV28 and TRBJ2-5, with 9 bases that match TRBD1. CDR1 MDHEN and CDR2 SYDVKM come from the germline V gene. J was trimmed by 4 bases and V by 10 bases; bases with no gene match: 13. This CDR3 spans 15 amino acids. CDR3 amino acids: CATHRPGQGSETQYF. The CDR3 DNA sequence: TGTGCCACCCACCGGCCGGGACAGGGATCAGAGACCCAGTACTTC.

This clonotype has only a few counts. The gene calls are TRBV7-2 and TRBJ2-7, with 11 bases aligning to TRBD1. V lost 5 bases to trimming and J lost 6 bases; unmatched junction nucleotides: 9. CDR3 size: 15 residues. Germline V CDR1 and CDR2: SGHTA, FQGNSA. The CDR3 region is CASSRGGQGAREQYF. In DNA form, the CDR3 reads TGTGCCAGCAGCCGGGGTGGACAGGGGGCCCGCGAGCAGTACTTC.

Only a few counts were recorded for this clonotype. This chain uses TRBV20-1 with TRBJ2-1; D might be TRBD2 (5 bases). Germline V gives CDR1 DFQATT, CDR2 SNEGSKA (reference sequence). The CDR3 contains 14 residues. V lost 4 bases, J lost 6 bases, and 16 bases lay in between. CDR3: CSATRLGASNEQFF. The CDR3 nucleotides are TGCAGTGCTACTCGACTGGGAGCCTCCAATGAGCAGTTCTTC.

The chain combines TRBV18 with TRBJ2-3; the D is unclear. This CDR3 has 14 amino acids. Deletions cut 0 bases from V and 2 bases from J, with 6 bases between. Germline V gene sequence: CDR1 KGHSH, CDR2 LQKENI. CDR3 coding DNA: TGTGCCAGCTCACCACCGGCCACCACAGATACGCAGTATTTT. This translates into CASSPPATTDTQYF.

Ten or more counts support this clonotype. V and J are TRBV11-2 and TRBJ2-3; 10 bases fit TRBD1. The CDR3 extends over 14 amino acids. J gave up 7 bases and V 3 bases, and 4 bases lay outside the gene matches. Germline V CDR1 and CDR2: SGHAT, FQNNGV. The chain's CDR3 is CASSFDRGLHTQYF. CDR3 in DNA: TGTGCCAGCAGCTTCGACAGGGGGCTGCATACGCAGTATTTT.

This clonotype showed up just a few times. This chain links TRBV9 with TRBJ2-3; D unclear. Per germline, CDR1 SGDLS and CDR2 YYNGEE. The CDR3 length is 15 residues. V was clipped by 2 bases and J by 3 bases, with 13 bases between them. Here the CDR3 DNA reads TGTGCCAGCAGCGTCGGAAGGGTGGGAACAGATACGCAGTATTTT. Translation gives CASSVGRVGTDTQYF.

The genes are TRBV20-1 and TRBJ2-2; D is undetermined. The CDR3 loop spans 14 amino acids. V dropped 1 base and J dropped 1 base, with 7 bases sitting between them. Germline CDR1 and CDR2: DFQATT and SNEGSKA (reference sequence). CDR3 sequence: CSARVRWNTGELFF. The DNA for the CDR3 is TGCAGTGCTAGAGTTAGGTGGAACACCGGGGAGCTGTTTTTT.

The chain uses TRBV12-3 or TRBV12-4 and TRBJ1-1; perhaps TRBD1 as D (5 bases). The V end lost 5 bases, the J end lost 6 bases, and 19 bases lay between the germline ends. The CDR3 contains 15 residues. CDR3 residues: CASSPSGSGDAEAFF. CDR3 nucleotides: TGTGCCAGCAGTCCTTCTGGCAGTGGGGACGCTGAAGCTTTCTTT.

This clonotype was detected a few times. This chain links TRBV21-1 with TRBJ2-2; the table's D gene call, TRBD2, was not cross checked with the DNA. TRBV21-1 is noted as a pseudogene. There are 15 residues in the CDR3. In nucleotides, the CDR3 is TGTGCCAGCAGCCCCTCCAAGGGGATGACCGGGGAGCTGTTTTTT. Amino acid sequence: CASSPSKGMTGELFF.